The present TCR beta chain was sequenced within a study of blood T cell repertoires in COVID-19. The overall study: PBMCs, B-cell-depleted T cells, or T cells were the source of the cDNA or gDNA that made up the material.

Profiled with immunoSEQ multiplex PCR; TCRdb holds only in-frame clones, not every one. Here the sample spans about 490,000 clones, approximately 83% being singletons. Of note for this clone: The identical CDR3 is also encoded by other nucleotide sequences in the sample.

The V and J ends lost 6 bases and 2 bases, in that order; junction bases with no gene match: 4. CDR1 and CDR2 (germline): MDHEN, SYDVKM. CDR3 size: 14 residues. This receptor was identified in a human donor in a cohort sampled during active COVID-19. This chain joins TRBV28 and TRBJ2-7, with TRBD1 matching over 10 bases. The sequenced sample consisted of peripheral blood. The CDR3 spells CASRWGQGPYEQYF. CDR3 bases: TGTGCCAGCAGGTGGGGACAGGGGCCCTACGAGCAGTACTTC.